Listed below are T cell receptor beta chains from one sample, sequenced in a study of shared clonotypes between healthy human individuals. Generated by immunoSEQ multiplex PCR, the TCRdb table keeps only in-frame clones and is missing some. This table has 2 million to 2.5 million clones, 80% to 95% appearing once. The sequenced sample was naive CD4+ T cells from PBMCs. Source of these receptors: a young man in good health. Some clones in this sample may be carry-over from other donors' samples. Both conserved end residues are part of each CDR3. The D gene is left open where the match is weak. Not all rows give a size; the values are once, few, many and, for expanded clones, a class.

NA	13	TRBD1	TRBV2	TRBJ1-2	TGTGCCAGCAGTGGCGGCAGGGGGCACGGCTACACCTTC	CASSGGRGHGYTF
NA	13	TRBD1	TRBV10-3	TRBJ2-7	TGTGCCATCGACCGGGACAGGGGCATCGAGCAGTACTTC	CAIDRDRGIEQYF
NA	16	NA	TRBV11-3	TRBJ2-1	TGTGCCAGCAGCTTAGGTGGGGAAAGCTCCTACAATGAGCAGTTCTTC	CASSLGGESSYNEQFF
few	13	NA	TRBV11-2	TRBJ1-2	TGTGCCAGCAGCAGGGACCCGAGCCATGGCTACACCTTC	CASSRDPSHGYTF
NA	15	TRBD1	TRBV7-2	TRBJ1-2	TGTGCCAGCAGCCCCGTCGGGACAGGCCTCTATGGCTACACCTTC	CASSPVGTGLYGYTF
NA	12	NA	TRBV28	TRBJ2-7	TGTGCCAGCAGCCTCAGCTGGAACGAGCAGTACTTC	CASSLSWNEQYF
NA	15	TRBD1	TRBV28	TRBJ1-1	TGTGCCAGCAGAAATGGACAGGGAGGGAACACTGAAGCTTTCTTT	CASRNGQGGNTEAFF
NA	14	NA	TRBV10-3	TRBJ2-4	TGTGTCTTTTTTCTACGGCCAGGGAAAAACATTCAGTACTTC	CVFFLRPGKNIQYF
NA	13	NA	TRBV7-9	TRBJ2-5	TGTGCCAGCAGCTGGGGACTGCAAGAGACCCAGTACTTC	CASSWGLQETQYF
NA	12	NA	TRBV25-1	TRBJ2-5	TGTGCCAGCAGTGAGAATGGGCAAAGCCGGTACTTC	CASSENGQSRYF
NA	14	NA	TRBV9	TRBJ2-7	TGTGCCAGCAGCACCCGTGGGTTAGTATACGAGCAGTACTTC	CASSTRGLVYEQYF
few	15	NA	TRBV7-9	TRBJ1-2	TGTGCCAGCGCGCCCGCCACTGGGGGAATCTATGGCTACACCTTC	CASAPATGGIYGYTF
NA	14	TRBD1	TRBV7-3	TRBJ1-1	TGTGCCAGCAGCACAAGACAGGGGAACACTGAAGCTTTCTTT	CASSTRQGNTEAFF